This T cell receptor beta chain came from a study of T cell repertoires in cytomegalovirus infection. This clonotype was recorded only once. Antigen unknown. This CDR3 comprises 16 residues. V was clipped by 4 bases and J by 0 bases, with 13 bases between them. Per the germline V gene, CDR1 is SGHRS and CDR2 is YFSETQ. Each CDR3 protein is one row after TCRdb ran MiXCR on the reads. The sample yields fewer than 300,000 distinct CDR3 sequences, roughly 24% seen once. Whole-study results and caveats: People with CMV and the relevant HLA were identified by cumulative public TCR beta family frequency. HLA-C-restricted, CMV-specific TCR beta clonotypes were dominant ex vivo.

The sequencing sample was made of PBMCs. The chain joins TRBV5-1 to TRBJ2-2; no clear D. The receptor was derived from a human donor in good health (CMV status not recorded). Some clones in this sample may be carry-over from other donors' samples. The CDR3 loop is CASSPFGRANTGELFF. The CDR3 nucleotides read TGCGCCAGCAGCCCCTTCGGGCGCGCGAACACCGGGGAGCTGTTTTTT.